Only a few counts were recorded for the clone carrying this T cell receptor beta chain. The data originate from a study of T cells of healthy individuals. This CDR3 region has 15 residues. Germline CDR1 SGHNT, CDR2 YYREEE (reference sequence). Unmatched junction bases numbered 8, after V lost 2 bases and J lost 3 bases. TCRdb fed the 5' RACE reads into MiXCR, producing one record per CDR3 protein. This table has about 60,000 distinct CDR3 sequences, roughly 16% appearing once. The chain employs TRBV5-4 and TRBJ2-7; TRBD1 aligns across 7 bases. The TCR comes from a human donor in good health. CDR3 amino acids: CASSLGGRGNYEQYF. Here the CDR3 DNA reads TGTGCCAGCAGCTTAGGGGGCCGCGGAAACTACGAGCAGTACTTC.